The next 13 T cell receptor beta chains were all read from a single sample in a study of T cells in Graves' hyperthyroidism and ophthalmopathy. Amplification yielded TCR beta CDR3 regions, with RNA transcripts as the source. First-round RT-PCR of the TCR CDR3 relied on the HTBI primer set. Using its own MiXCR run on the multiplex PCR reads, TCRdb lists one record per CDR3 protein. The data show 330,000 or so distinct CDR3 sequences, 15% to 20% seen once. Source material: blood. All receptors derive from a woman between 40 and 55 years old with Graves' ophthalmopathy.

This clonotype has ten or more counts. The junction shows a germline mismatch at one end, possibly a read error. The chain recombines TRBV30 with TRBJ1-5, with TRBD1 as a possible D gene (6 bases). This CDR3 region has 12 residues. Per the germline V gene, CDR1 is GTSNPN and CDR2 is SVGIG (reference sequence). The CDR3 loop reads CAWNGGNQPQHF. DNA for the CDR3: TGTGCCTGGAATGGGGGCAACCAGCCCCAGCATTTT.

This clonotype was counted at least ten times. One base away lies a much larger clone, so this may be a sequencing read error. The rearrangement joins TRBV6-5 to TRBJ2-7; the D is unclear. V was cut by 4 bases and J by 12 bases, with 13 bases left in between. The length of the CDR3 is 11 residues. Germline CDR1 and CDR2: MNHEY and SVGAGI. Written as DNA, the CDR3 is TGTGCCAGCAGTTCTCCGACAAGGATGTACTTC. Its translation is CASSSPTRMYF.

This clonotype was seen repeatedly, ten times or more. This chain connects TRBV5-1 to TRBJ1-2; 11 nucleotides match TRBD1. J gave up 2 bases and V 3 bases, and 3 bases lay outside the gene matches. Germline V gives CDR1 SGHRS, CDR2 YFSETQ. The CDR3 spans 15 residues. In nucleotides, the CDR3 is TGCGCCAGCAGCTGGGGACAGGGGGGCAACTATGGCTACACCTTC. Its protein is CASSWGQGGNYGYTF.

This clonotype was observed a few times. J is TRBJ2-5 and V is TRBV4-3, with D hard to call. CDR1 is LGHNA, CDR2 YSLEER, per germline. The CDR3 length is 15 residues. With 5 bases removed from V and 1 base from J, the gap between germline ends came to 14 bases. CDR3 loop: CASSFRYRAQETQYF. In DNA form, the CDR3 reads TGCGCCAGCAGCTTCAGGTATAGGGCCCAAGAGACCCAGTACTTC.

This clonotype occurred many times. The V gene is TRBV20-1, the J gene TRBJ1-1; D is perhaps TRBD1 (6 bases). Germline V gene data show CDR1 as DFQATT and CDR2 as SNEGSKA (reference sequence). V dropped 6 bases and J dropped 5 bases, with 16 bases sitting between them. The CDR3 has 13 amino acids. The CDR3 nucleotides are TGCAGTGCCCGGGGGGGGCCGCGGACTGAAGCTTTCTTT. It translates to CSARGGPRTEAFF.

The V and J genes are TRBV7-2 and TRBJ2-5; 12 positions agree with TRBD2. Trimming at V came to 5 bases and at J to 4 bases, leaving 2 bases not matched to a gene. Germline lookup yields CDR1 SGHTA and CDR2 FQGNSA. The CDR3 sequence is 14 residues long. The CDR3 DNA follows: TGTGCCAGCAGCGAACTAGCGGGAGGAGAGACCCAGTACTTC. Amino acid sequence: CASSELAGGETQYF.

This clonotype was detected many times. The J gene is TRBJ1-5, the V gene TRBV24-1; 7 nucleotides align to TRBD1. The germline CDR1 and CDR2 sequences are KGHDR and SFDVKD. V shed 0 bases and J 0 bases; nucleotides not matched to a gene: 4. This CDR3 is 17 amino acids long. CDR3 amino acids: CATSDLGTVYSNQPQHF. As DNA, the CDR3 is TGTGCCACCAGTGATTTGGGGACAGTCTATAGCAATCAGCCCCAGCATTTT.

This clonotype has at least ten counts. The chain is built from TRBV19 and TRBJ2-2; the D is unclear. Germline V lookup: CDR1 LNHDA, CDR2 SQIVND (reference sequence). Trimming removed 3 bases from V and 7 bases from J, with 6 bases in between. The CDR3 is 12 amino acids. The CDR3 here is CASSIRGGELFF. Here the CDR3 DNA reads TGTGCCAGTAGTATTAGAGGCGGGGAGCTGTTTTTT.

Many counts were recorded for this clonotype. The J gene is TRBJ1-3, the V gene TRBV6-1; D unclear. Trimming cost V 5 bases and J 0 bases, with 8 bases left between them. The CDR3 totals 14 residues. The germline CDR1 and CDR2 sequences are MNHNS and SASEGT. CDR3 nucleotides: TGTGCCAGCAGTACACCGGACTCTGGAAACACCATATATTTT. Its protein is CASSTPDSGNTIYF.

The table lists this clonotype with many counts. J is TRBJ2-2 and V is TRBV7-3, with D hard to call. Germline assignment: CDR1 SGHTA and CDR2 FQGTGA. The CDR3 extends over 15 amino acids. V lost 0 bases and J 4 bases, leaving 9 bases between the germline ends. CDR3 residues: CASSLTGDPTGELFF. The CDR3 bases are TGTGCCAGCAGCTTAACTGGGGATCCCACCGGGGAGCTGTTTTTT.

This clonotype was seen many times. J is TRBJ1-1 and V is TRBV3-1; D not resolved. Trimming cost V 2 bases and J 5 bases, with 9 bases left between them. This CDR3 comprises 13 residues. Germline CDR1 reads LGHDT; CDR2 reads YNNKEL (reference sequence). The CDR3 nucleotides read TGTGCCAGCAGCCAACCACAGTTTACTGAAGCTTTCTTT. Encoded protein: CASSQPQFTEAFF.

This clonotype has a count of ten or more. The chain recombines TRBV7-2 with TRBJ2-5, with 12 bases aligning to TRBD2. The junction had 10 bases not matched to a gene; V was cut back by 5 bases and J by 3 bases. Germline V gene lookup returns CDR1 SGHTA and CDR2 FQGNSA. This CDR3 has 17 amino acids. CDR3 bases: TGTGCCAGCAGCCCGCTCGGACTAGCGGGGATGAAAGAGACCCAGTACTTC. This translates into CASSPLGLAGMKETQYF.

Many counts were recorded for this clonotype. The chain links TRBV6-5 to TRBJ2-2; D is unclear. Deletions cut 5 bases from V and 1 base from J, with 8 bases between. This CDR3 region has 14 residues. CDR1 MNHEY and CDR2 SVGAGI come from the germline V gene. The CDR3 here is CASSNILNTGELFF. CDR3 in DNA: TGTGCCAGCAGTAACATTTTGAACACCGGGGAGCTGTTTTTT.